This section outlines one TCR beta chain sequence together with its context. What this receptor recognizes is not known. Base qualities are missing; no much larger clone stands one base away. The sample originates from a study of cytomegalovirus exposure and HLA in healthy donors (dated 2017 in TCRdb). A note on the overall study: An earlier analysis of fewer than 750 of the donors reported approximately 260 Gb of sequence data and 95 million to 120 million unique TCR beta sequences obtained from roughly 170 million T cells. Both class I and class II loci were covered by HLA typing, at four-digit resolution. An earlier analysis of several hundred of the donors applied high-throughput TCR beta sequencing to assess whether each TCR beta V gene segment acted as functional or pseudogenic. All discovery cohort repertoires had been generated on a single sequencing platform. Donor age, sex, ethnicity and CMV serostatus were compiled alongside the repertoire data. The later analysis used no new phenotypic data to find candidate immune exposures, relying instead on TCR beta sequences and their occurrence across donors. In a later genetic analysis, genome-wide SNP genotypes for about three fifths of the 666 donors were used, and that subset was treated as a discovery cohort. The number of donors typed differed by locus, with roughly 620-640 for A, B, C, DRB1 and DQB1, around 500 for DQA1, approximately 570 for DPA1, and some 440 for DPB1. Around 320 gigabases of sequencing data and tens of millions of unique TCR sequences were included in an early release covering under 650 HLA-typed donors. The T cell repertoires of 666 subjects were profiled by immunosequencing and related to cytomegalovirus serostatus. Along with the roughly 670-subject first cohort, a separate validation cohort of around 120 different subjects was used. A later analysis re-examined previously published TCR beta repertoires from around 670 donors and added high-resolution HLA genotyping to investigate patterns of TCR occurrence. The aim of the study was to test whether cataloging public T cell receptors could identify signatures of past pathogen exposure. To predict cytomegalovirus infection status, the study combined high-throughput TCR immunosequencing, statistical association of individual TCRs with disease status, and machine learning. Roughly 5 DR-DQ haplotypes were treated as single units for association and clustering because of strong linkage in the cohort. Among the approximately 400 genotyped donors, about 85% belonged to the genetic ancestry cluster associated with self-reported Caucasian donors. Across some 400 genotyped donors of the cohort, an average of approximately 240,000 unique TCR beta nucleotide sequences per donor were sequenced, and roughly a sixth of those sequences were non-productive. Results the study describes overall, beyond this receptor: A later analysis found that TCR association rates varied across HLA loci, with DRB1 alleles showing the most associated TCRs and HLA-C alleles the fewest. The presence/absence analyses assumed that sequencing depth was roughly uniform across donors, and that assumption may not be true. Because HLA typing was unavailable for some donors at each locus, only the typed subset was used in association tests. In a later analysis, most CMV-associated TCR beta chains were found to appear HLA-restricted, with HLA associations seemingly driven largely by CMV exposure. In a later analysis, HLA-associated TCR beta chains showed more clonal expansion and lower generation probabilities than non-associated chains that were equally common. Strong co-occurrence of HLA alleles, especially DR and DQ, made assigning TCR associations to individual alleles difficult. This cohort had only TCR beta chains sequenced, and the lack of alpha or paired-chain data limited which features could be detected. The study gave a list of under 200 TCR beta chains associated with cytomegalovirus. A further reported finding was that TCR beta sequences accurately predicted the HLA-A and HLA-B alleles for most subjects in the first cohort. A later genetic analysis associated a missense DCLRE1C variant with V-gene and J-gene trimming of TCR beta chains, and an independent cohort replicated the association. Correlated functional status among segregating V segments might reflect linkage disequilibrium, but an unknown experimental factor could not be ruled out. A few of the identified cytomegalovirus-associated TCR beta chains were confirmed in vitro to be specific for cytomegalovirus antigens. The classifier was reported to diagnose cytomegalovirus status with high specificity and sensitivity in both the original and validation cohorts. For the cohort, immune exposure information was limited to CMV serostatus. Some IMGT-functional V segments, including TRBV6-2 and TRBV6-3, could not be distinguished by the 87-base-pair reads and were therefore excluded. A group of highly shared sequence variants was considered likely to be a technical artifact of the sequencing pipeline. Across donors, most TCR sequences were observed very rarely, whereas some public TCRs were present in many individuals. According to the authors, the approach could potentially be generalized to other disease states and immunological phenotypes. A later analysis associated approximately 17,000 TCR beta sequences with specific HLA alleles at a false discovery rate of 0.05. In a later genetic analysis, fewer N-insertions in productive TCRs were reported among donors in an Asian-associated ancestry cluster than the roughly 700-donor mean. Because counts were too low, seventeen rarely observed V segments, including chromosome 9 orphons, were excluded from the earlier analysis of around 590 of the donors. Broadly in line with IMGT annotations, most TCR beta V segments showed up in productive rearrangements about 87% or about 30% of the time in an earlier analysis of 450 to 750 of the donors. A later analysis reported that several top co-occurrence clusters appeared linked to parvovirus B19, influenza, CMV and Epstein-Barr virus.

The cohort consisted of 670 or so healthy bone marrow donors. All cohort members were sampled while nominally healthy, although unrecorded immune exposures were likely present. The donor was CMV seronegative and was included in the group of 352 seronegative cohort members. A peripheral blood sample was provided by each donor, and peripheral blood mononuclear cells were used for TCR beta sequencing. Genomic DNA extraction from the blood cell samples was performed with the Qiagen DNeasy Blood Extraction Kit. V loses 5 bases of germline sequence and J loses 7 bases, and the interval between the two ends is 8 bases. CDR1 and CDR2, looked up from the germline V gene (reference sequence), are SEHNR and FQNEAQ. The CDR3 goes from the cysteine to the phenylalanine over 12 residues. Only the CDR3 DNA is retained, 36 bases long and in frame from the first base. Library preparation used the immunoSEQ multiplex PCR assay. For the multiplex PCR, a mixture combining 60 forward primers for TCR Vbeta segments and 13 reverse primers for TCR Jbeta segments was used. The CDR3 region of rearranged TCR beta genes was amplified from genomic DNA by a multiplex PCR assay. The Illumina HiSeq System was used to sequence the amplified TCR beta libraries as 87-base-pair reads. As for the original processing: In a later analysis, about 80 million unique TCR beta chains were counted across the 666 repertoires, and roughly 11 million of these chains were shared by at least two donors. Raw reads were error-corrected and collapsed into unique sequences with a nearest-neighbor algorithm that merged closely related sequences to remove PCR and sequencing errors. CDR3 sequences were aligned to IMGT reference sequences to assign V, D and J gene segments. For a sequence to be retained, a match of at least six nucleotides to both a V gene segment and a J gene segment was required. Rearrangements were classified as productive when the CDR3 lacked stop codons and remained in frame with V and J, and all other rearrangements were classified as non-productive. Following IMGT convention, CDR3 was defined as the stretch from the second conserved V-encoded cysteine to the conserved J-encoded phenylalanine. The earlier analysis of 587 of the donors excluded sequences that lacked an unambiguous match to a single V gene segment. An earlier analysis of a few hundred of the donors classified V segments as functional when productive rearrangements were above 56.7% and as segregating when the standard deviation between donors was above 5%. A statistical classification framework was built for diagnosing cytomegalovirus status from the catalog of TCR beta chain sequences. V and J gene assignment, in a later analysis, came from comparing TCR nucleotide sequences with IMGT/GENE-DB human TR gene sequences. A later analysis assigned CDR3 sequences and most-parsimonious VDJ recombination scenarios with the TCRdist pipeline. In a later analysis, every TCR beta chain was defined by the combination of its CDR3 amino acid sequence and its V-gene family, and reads without a unique V-gene family were dropped. In a later analysis, several hundred highly shared, low-generation-probability nucleotide sequences were removed to address suspected cross-contamination and a sequencing artifact. For each public chain, a later analysis derived a clonal expansion index from normalized ranks of inferred template counts within each repertoire. In a later analysis, generation probabilities were computed with a VDJ recombination model fitted to out-of-frame rearrangements, and the resulting probabilities were checked against IGoR. In a later analysis, TCR-TCR, TCR-HLA and TCR-CMV co-occurrence was scored with hypergeometric tests, and a repertoire-size bias correction was applied to TCR pairs. To estimate false discovery rates, a later analysis permuted the HLA or CMV assignments 20 times. In a later analysis, co-occurring TCRs were grouped using DBSCAN, and TCRdist sequence similarity was added for clustering within HLA-allele-positive subsets. Repertoires with fewer than 30,000 or more than 120,000 public chains were left out of co-occurrence clustering, as were four to six repertoires with anomalous nucleotide sharing. Sourced from immuneACCESS, this table was stored by TCRdb with only in-frame sequences that have V and J called. A share of the clones is absent; for the studies checked, an unresolved V gene accounts for under half, and the remainder has no known explanation. V and J calls and clone size come straight from that table; D and trimming were deduced from the DNA. A total of about 190,000 clones appear in this sample, 85% to 90% of them only once. Together, the top ten hold around 1.2% of the sample.

The chain links TRBV7-9 with TRBJ2-2; the D gene cannot be resolved reliably. The sequence came from a man younger than 40 in good health and CMV-seronegative. Material for sequencing was PBMCs. Here the CDR3 is given as CASSQEFGELFF. The DNA is as follows: TGTGCCAGCAGCCAAGAGTTCGGGGAGCTGTTTTTT.